The 21 T cell receptor beta chains presented below share a single source sample, sequenced in a study of control samples from healthy donors and cancer patients. Here immunoSEQ multiplex PCR was the method, and the copy in TCRdb shows in-frame clones only, minus some. The sample holds fewer than 85,000 clones; around 92% are singletons and the top ten take 4.5% to 7.5%. The sequenced sample consisted of blood. These receptor sequences come from a woman aged 55-75 years in good health.

The chain carries TRBV28 and TRBJ2-1; 7 nucleotides agree with TRBD1. This CDR3 region has 16 residues. Looked up from germline, CDR1 is MDHEN and CDR2 is SYDVKM. V shed 2 bases, J shed 4 bases, and the junction held 8 bases outside the gene matches. The CDR3 reads CASSLRGPGTYNEQFF. The CDR3 DNA reads TGTGCCAGCAGTTTAAGGGGGCCAGGTACTTACAATGAGCAGTTCTTC.

The count of this clone is one. The V call is TRBV2, the J call TRBJ1-2; D is uncertain. The V gene lost 4 bases and the J gene lost 8 bases, with 5 bases spanning the gap. CDR3 length: 10 residues. Germline lookup yields CDR1 SNHLY and CDR2 FYNNEI. CDR3 amino acids: CASSGGGYTF. CDR3 bases: TGTGCCAGCAGTGGCGGAGGCTACACCTTC.

V is TRBV28 and J is TRBJ1-2, with TRBD1 matching over 11 bases. Trimming at V came to 3 bases and at J to 14 bases, leaving 2 bases not matched to a gene. The germline gives CDR1 MDHEN, CDR2 SYDVKM. The CDR3 totals 11 residues. The CDR3 nucleotides are TGTGCCAGCAGTTTGAGGGACAGGGGGACCTTC. Amino acid sequence: CASSLRDRGTF.

The CDR3 protein is CASSIAGRAGNTIYF. Here the CDR3 DNA reads TGTGCCAGTAGTATCGCGGGCAGGGCTGGAAACACCATATATTTT. This chain links TRBV19 with TRBJ1-3, with a possible D match to TRBD1 (5 bases). Germline CDR1 reads LNHDA; CDR2 reads SQIVND (reference sequence). V was trimmed by 3 bases and J by 2 bases, leaving 11 bases between them. The CDR3 runs to 15 residues.

V and J are TRBV7-8 and TRBJ2-1; D not resolved. Germline V gene sequence: CDR1 SGHVS, CDR2 FQNEAQ. The CDR3 covers 14 residues. V was pared by 1 base and J by 2 bases, with 6 bases between. CDR3 in amino acids: CASSLVETYNEQFF. The CDR3 DNA is TGTGCCAGCAGCTTAGTTGAGACCTACAATGAGCAGTTCTTC.

The table lists this clone with a count of one. This chain connects TRBV6-5 to TRBJ1-6; tentatively, D is TRBD1 (6 bases). The CDR3 runs 15 residues. Per germline, CDR1 MNHEY and CDR2 SVGAGI. Trimming cost V 2 bases and J 5 bases, with 10 bases left between them. The CDR3 region has the DNA TGTGCCAGCAGTTACGATGGGGGCGATAATTCACCCCTCCACTTT. Protein product: CASSYDGGDNSPLHF.

The chain has TRBV7-3 and TRBJ2-2; D call uncertain. Germline assignment: CDR1 SGHTA and CDR2 FQGTGA. The CDR3 spans 15 residues. Between the trimmed V and J ends, which lost 3 bases and 3 bases, there was a span of 11 bases. The CDR3 loop reads CASSFRAGHTGELFF. The CDR3 region has the DNA TGTGCCAGCAGCTTCCGAGCCGGGCACACCGGGGAGCTGTTTTTT.

This chain links TRBV3-1 (or the pseudogene TRBV3-2) with TRBJ2-7; 11 bases are shared with TRBD2. Germline CDR1 LGHDT, CDR2 YNNKEL (reference sequence). The CDR3 spans 19 residues. V shed 0 bases and J 0 bases; nucleotides not matched to a gene: 10. CDR3 in DNA: TGTGCCAGCAGCCAAGATTTGGCACTAGCGGGGGCTAGCTCCTACGAGCAGTACTTC. Its protein is CASSQDLALAGASSYEQYF.

V gene TRBV24-1 combines with J gene TRBJ2-2, with 10 bases aligning to TRBD1. This CDR3 region has 16 residues. With 4 bases clipped from V and 3 bases from J, the junction kept 4 bases outside the gene matches. Germline V CDR1 and CDR2: KGHDR, SFDVKD. CDR3 sequence: CATSDPGTGDTGELFF. The CDR3 nucleotides are TGTGCCACCAGTGACCCCGGGACAGGGGACACCGGGGAGCTGTTTTTT.

The chain employs TRBV27 and TRBJ2-7, with 8 positions matching TRBD2. CDR1 is MNHEY, CDR2 SMNVEV, per germline (reference sequence). The CDR3 is 11 residues long. V lost 6 bases to trimming and J lost 5 bases; unmatched junction nucleotides: 0. In DNA, the CDR3 is TGTGCCAGCAGGCGGGAGGACGAGCAGTACTTC. It specifies CASRREDEQYF.

The chain uses TRBV11-2 and TRBJ2-2, with 8 bases that match TRBD2. After removal of 5 bases from V and 4 bases from J, the junction contained 6 bases not matched to a gene. The germline V gene encodes CDR1 SGHAT and CDR2 FQNNGV. The CDR3 consists of 15 residues. The CDR3 DNA reads as TGTGCCAGCAGCAAGGGACTAGGAGGCACCGGGGAGCTGTTTTTT. Translating gives CASSKGLGGTGELFF.

The chain uses TRBV27 and TRBJ2-7; 8 bases align to TRBD1. Germline V gene sequence: CDR1 MNHEY, CDR2 SMNVEV (reference sequence). V lost 6 bases, J lost 3 bases, and 7 bases stayed unmatched. This CDR3 has 14 residues. The CDR3 region is CASRRTGTGYEQYF. For the CDR3, the DNA is TGTGCCAGCAGAAGGACCGGGACAGGCTACGAGCAGTACTTC.

The chain employs TRBV6-2 or TRBV6-3 and TRBJ1-5; D not certain. Looked up from germline, CDR1 is MNHEY and CDR2 is SVGEGT. V was clipped by 4 bases and J by 2 bases, with 12 bases between them. The CDR3 is 15 amino acids. CDR3 bases: TGTGCCAGCAGTTCGAGCGCCACAGGCAATCAGCCCCAGCATTTT. This gives the protein CASSSSATGNQPQHF.

The chain carries TRBV9 and TRBJ1-4, with TRBD1 matching 9 bases. This CDR3 spans 16 amino acids. V shed 3 bases, J shed 6 bases, and the junction held 9 bases outside the gene matches. Per the germline V gene, CDR1 is SGDLS and CDR2 is YYNGEE. The CDR3 is CASSASPGTGYEKLFF. DNA for the CDR3: TGTGCCAGCAGCGCCAGTCCCGGGACAGGGTATGAAAAACTGTTTTTT.

The CDR3 DNA reads TGCGCCAGCAGCCAAGATCGAACAGGGTATGCTGGCTACACCTTC. It specifies CASSQDRTGYAGYTF. The rearrangement joins TRBV4-3 to TRBJ1-2; D perhaps matches TRBD1 (6 bases). V was shortened by 0 bases and J by 7 bases, with 15 bases between the two germline ends. CDR3 size: 15 residues. The V gene's germline CDR1 is LGHNA and CDR2 YSLEER.

The genes are TRBV5-4 and TRBJ2-5, with 9 bases aligning to TRBD2. Germline CDR1 is SGHNT and CDR2 is YYREEE (reference sequence). V was pared by 0 bases and J by 5 bases, with 8 bases of the junction left unmatched. The CDR3 has 16 residues. CDR3 region: CASSLVISGSSETQYF. The CDR3 DNA is TGTGCCAGCAGCTTGGTTATTAGCGGGAGTAGCGAGACCCAGTACTTC.

The V call is TRBV20-1, the J call TRBJ1-2; D is undetermined. The V end lost 6 bases, the J end lost 3 bases, and 2 bases lay between the germline ends. The germline CDR1 and CDR2 sequences are DFQATT and SNEGSKA (reference sequence). The CDR3 spans 9 residues. The chain's CDR3 is CSADYGYTF. The CDR3, as DNA: TGCAGTGCCGACTATGGCTACACCTTC.

The chain links TRBV3-1 (or the pseudogene TRBV3-2) to TRBJ2-6, with TRBD1 matching over 8 bases. Trimming took 0 bases from V and 4 from J; bases not matched to a gene: 8. This CDR3 has 18 amino acids. Germline V lookup: CDR1 LGHDT, CDR2 YNNKEL (reference sequence). CDR3 sequence reads: CASSQETGALRGANVLTF. The CDR3 coding sequence is TGTGCCAGCAGCCAAGAGACAGGGGCACTGAGAGGGGCCAACGTCCTGACTTTC.

The chain employs TRBV5-4 and TRBJ2-1; 7 nucleotides align to TRBD1. J gave up 1 base and V 1 base, and 5 bases lay outside the gene matches. Germline CDR1 is SGHNT and CDR2 is YYREEE (reference sequence). CDR3 length: 16 residues. This CDR3 reads CASSLYGTASYNEQFF. CDR3 nucleotides: TGTGCCAGCAGCTTGTACGGGACAGCTTCCTACAATGAGCAGTTCTTC.

The chain is built from TRBV28 and TRBJ1-2; 7 bases match TRBD1. CDR1 and CDR2 from the germline V gene are MDHEN and SYDVKM. This CDR3 spans 14 amino acids. Trimming cost V 3 bases and J 2 bases; bases outside gene matches: 3. As DNA, the CDR3 is TGTGCCAGCAGTTTGGGCAGGGGGAACTATGGCTACACCTTC. Protein product: CASSLGRGNYGYTF.

The chain joins TRBV19 to TRBJ1-3, with 9 positions matching TRBD1. CDR1 is LNHDA and CDR2 is SQIVND in the germline V gene (reference sequence). The length of the CDR3 is 14 residues. V was clipped by 6 bases and J by 0 bases; unmatched bases: 0. The CDR3 coding sequence is TGTGCCAGTAGGACAGGGGGCTCTGGAAACACCATATATTTT. As protein: CASRTGGSGNTIYF.